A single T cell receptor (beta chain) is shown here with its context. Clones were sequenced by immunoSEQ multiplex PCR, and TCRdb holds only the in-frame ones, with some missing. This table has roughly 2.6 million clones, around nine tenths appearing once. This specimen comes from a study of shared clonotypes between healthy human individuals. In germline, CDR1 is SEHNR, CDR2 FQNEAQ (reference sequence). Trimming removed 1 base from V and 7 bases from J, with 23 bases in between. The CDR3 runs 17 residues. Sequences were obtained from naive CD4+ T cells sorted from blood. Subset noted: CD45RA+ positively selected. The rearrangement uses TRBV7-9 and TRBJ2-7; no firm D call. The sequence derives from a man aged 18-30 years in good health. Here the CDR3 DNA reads TGTGCCAGCAGCTTAGGGATTTTGGGCGGCTTCCTACGAGAGCAGTACTTC. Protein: CASSLGILGGFLREQYF.